This T cell receptor (beta chain) was documented in a study of shared clonotypes between healthy human individuals. Repertoires were generated with immunoSEQ multiplex PCR, while TCRdb's copy carries only in-frame clones and drops some. The sample lists approximately 2,000,000 clones; less than 95% were seen once. Germline assignment: CDR1 MDHEN and CDR2 SYDVKM. Germline trimming cut 6 bases from V and 2 bases from J; bases unmatched to any gene: 8. This CDR3 has 16 residues. Material for sequencing was naive CD4+ T cells from PBMCs. Subset meaning: CD45RA+ positively selected. The origin of this receptor is a man aged 18-30 years in good health. Some clones in this sample may be carry-over from other donors' samples. J is TRBJ1-4 and V is TRBV28; 8 positions match TRBD1. Here the CDR3 DNA reads TGTGCCAGCAGCCCTCAGGGGGCCCTCACTAATGAAAAACTGTTTTTT. It yields the protein CASSPQGALTNEKLFF.